A single sample is the source of the 5 T cell receptor beta chains below, sequenced in a study of control samples from healthy donors and cancer patients. Clones were sequenced by immunoSEQ multiplex PCR, and TCRdb holds only the in-frame ones, with some missing. The sample holds some 96,000 clones, roughly 84% seen once. Source material: blood. These receptors all stem from a woman in her 50s in good health.

V is TRBV29-1 and J is TRBJ2-7; D perhaps matches TRBD1 (6 bases). This CDR3 region has 12 residues. Germline loops: CDR1 SQVTM, CDR2 ANQGSEA. Between the trimmed V and J ends, which lost 5 bases and 2 bases, there was a span of 10 bases. The CDR3 sequence: CSVLDRTYEQYV. In DNA, the CDR3 is TGCAGCGTTCTGGACAGAACCTACGAGCAGTACGTC.

The gene calls are TRBV2 and TRBJ1-1; D is undetermined. The CDR3 has 14 amino acids. Trimming took 3 bases from V and 6 from J, leaving 14 bases between them. Per germline, CDR1 SNHLY and CDR2 FYNNEI. CDR3 protein: CASSDREPDPEAFF. The CDR3 coding sequence is TGTGCCAGCAGTGACAGAGAACCCGACCCTGAAGCTTTCTTT. The variable domain in full, completed from reference TRBV2 and TRBJ1-1, reads EPEVTQTPSHQVTQMGQEVILRCVPISNHLYFYWYRQILGQKVEFLVSFYNNEISEKSEIFDDQFSVERPDGSNFTLKIRSTKLEDSAMYFCASSDREPDPEAFFGQGTRLTVV.

The V gene is TRBV11-2, the J gene TRBJ2-3; 10 positions agree with TRBD2. V dropped 2 bases and J dropped 10; count of bases not matched to a gene: 18. The CDR3 loop spans 18 amino acids. Germline lookup yields CDR1 SGHAT and CDR2 FQNNGV. The CDR3 DNA follows: TGTGCCAGCAGCTTAATTGGAGCGGGAGGGTGGAAGGGCCGGGCGCAGTATTTT. Protein sequence: CASSLIGAGGWKGRAQYF.

A single count supports this clone. The chain has TRBV2 and TRBJ1-1; TRBD1 might be the D (6 bases). With 11 bases removed from V and 5 bases from J, the gap between germline ends came to 27 bases. The germline V gene encodes CDR1 SNHLY and CDR2 FYNNEI. The CDR3 consists of 16 residues. This CDR3 reads CARRDRRGALGTEAFF. For the CDR3, the DNA is TGTGCCCGAAGGGATCGCAGGGGCGCACTGGGGACTGAAGCTTTCTTT.

This rearrangement joins TRBV2 to TRBJ2-7; 10 positions agree with TRBD1. Unmatched junction bases numbered 3, after V lost 5 bases and J lost 2 bases. CDR3 size: 14 residues. CDR1 SNHLY and CDR2 FYNNEI come from the germline V gene. The DNA of the CDR3 is TGTGCCAGCAGTTCCGGGACAGGGGCCTACGAGCAGTACTTC. Translated, it gives CASSSGTGAYEQYF. Based on the CDR3 plus reference TRBV2 and TRBJ2-7, the full variable domain is EPEVTQTPSHQVTQMGQEVILRCVPISNHLYFYWYRQILGQKVEFLVSFYNNEISEKSEIFDDQFSVERPDGSNFTLKIRSTKLEDSAMYFCASSSGTGAYEQYFGPGTRLTVT.